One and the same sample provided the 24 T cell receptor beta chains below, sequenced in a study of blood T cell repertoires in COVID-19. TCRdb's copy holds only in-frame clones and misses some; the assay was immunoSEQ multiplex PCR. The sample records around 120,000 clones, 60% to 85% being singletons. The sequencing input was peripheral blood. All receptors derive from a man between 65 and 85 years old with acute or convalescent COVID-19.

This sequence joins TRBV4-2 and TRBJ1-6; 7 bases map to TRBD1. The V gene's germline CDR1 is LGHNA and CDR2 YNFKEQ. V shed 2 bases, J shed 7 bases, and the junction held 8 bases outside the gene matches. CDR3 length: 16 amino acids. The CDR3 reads CASSQHETGTNSPLHF. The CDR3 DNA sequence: TGTGCCAGCAGCCAACATGAGACAGGGACGAATTCACCCCTCCACTTT.

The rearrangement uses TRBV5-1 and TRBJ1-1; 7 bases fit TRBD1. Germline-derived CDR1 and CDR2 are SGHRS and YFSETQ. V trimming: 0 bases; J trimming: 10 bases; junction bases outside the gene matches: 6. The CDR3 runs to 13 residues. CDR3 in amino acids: CASSLDRGVIAFF. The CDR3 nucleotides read TGCGCCAGCAGCTTGGACAGGGGTGTTATAGCTTTCTTT.

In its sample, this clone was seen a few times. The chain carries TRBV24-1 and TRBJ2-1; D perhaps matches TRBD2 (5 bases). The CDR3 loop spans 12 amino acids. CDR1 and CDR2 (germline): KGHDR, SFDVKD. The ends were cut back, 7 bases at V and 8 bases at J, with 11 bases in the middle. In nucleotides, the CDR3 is TGTGCCACCAGCGACTACTTGGATGAGCAGTTCTTC. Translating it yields CATSDYLDEQFF.

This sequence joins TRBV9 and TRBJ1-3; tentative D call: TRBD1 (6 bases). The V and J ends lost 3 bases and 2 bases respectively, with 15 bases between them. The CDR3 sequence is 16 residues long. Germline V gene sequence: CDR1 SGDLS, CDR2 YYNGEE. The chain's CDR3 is CASSGDRPGTGNTIYF. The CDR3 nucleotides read TGTGCCAGCAGCGGTGACAGGCCCGGCACTGGAAACACCATATATTTT.

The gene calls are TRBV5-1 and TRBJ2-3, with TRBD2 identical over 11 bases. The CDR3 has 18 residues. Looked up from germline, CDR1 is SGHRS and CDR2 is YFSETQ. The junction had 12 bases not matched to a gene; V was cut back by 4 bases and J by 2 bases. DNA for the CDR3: TGCGCCAGCAGCAAGACCCTACTAGCGGGGGCTAACACAGATACGCAGTATTTT. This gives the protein CASSKTLLAGANTDTQYF.

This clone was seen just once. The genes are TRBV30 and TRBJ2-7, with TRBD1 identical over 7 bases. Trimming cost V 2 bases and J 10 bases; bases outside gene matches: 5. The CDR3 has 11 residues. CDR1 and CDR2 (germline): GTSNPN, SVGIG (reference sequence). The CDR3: CAWSIGDRQYF. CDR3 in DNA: TGTGCCTGGAGTATAGGGGACAGACAGTACTTC.

CDR3 nucleotide sequence: TGTGCCAGCAGCTTAGGAAACCTAGCGGGCCATAGCACAGATACGCAGTATTTT. Translated, it gives CASSLGNLAGHSTDTQYF. The genes are TRBV11-2 and TRBJ2-3; TRBD2 matches at 8 bases. CDR1 SGHAT and CDR2 FQNNGV come from the germline V gene. The CDR3 consists of 18 residues. The V and J ends lost 1 base and 0 bases, in that order; junction bases with no gene match: 9.

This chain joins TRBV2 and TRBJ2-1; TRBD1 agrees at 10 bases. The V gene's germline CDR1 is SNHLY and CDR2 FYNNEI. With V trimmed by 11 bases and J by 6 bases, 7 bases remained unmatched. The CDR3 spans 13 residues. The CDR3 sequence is CAGLRDRGNEQFF. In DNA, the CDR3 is TGTGCCGGACTCCGGGACAGGGGCAATGAGCAGTTCTTC.

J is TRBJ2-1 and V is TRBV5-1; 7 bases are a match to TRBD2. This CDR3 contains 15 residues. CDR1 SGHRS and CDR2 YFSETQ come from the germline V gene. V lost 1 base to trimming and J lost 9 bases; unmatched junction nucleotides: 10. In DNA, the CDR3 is TGCGCCAGCAGCTTGACTAGCGTTGGGGCGGGTGAGCAGTTCTTC. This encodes CASSLTSVGAGEQFF.

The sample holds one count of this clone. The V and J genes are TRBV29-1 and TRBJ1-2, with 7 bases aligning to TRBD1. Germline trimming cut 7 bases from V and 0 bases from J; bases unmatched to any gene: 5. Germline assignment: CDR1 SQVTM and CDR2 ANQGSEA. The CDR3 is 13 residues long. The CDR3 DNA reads TGCAGCGCAACAGGGGCCTCTAACTATGGCTACACCTTC. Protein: CSATGASNYGYTF.

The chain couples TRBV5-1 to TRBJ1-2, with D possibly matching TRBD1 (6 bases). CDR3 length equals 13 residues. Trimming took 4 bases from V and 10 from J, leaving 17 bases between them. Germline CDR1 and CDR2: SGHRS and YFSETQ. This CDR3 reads CASSPQGYGDYTF. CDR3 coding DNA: TGCGCCAGCAGCCCCCAGGGGTACGGAGACTACACCTTC.

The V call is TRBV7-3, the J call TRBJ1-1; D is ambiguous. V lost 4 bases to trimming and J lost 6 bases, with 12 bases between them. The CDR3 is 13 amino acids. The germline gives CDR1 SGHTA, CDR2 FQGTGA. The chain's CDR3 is CASSSSGGAEAFF. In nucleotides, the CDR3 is TGTGCCAGCAGCTCCAGCGGCGGGGCTGAAGCTTTCTTT.

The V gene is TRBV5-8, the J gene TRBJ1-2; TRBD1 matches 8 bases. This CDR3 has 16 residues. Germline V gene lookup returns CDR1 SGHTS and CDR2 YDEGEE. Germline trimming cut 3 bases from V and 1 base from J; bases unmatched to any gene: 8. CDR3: CASSSWTGQNNYGYTF. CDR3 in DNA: TGTGCCAGCAGCTCGTGGACAGGGCAAAATAACTATGGCTACACCTTC.

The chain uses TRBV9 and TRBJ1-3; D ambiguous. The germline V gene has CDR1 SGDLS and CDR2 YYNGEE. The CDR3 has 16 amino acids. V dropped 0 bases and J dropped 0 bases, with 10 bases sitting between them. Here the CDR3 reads CASSVGGRSSGNTIYF. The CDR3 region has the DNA TGTGCCAGCAGCGTAGGAGGGAGGAGCTCTGGAAACACCATATATTTT.

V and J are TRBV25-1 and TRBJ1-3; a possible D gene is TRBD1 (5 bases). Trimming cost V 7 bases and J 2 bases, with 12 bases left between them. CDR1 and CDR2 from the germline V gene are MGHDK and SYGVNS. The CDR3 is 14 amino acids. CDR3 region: CASKGLTAGNTIYF. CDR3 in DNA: TGTGCCAGCAAAGGCCTGACAGCTGGAAACACCATATATTTT.

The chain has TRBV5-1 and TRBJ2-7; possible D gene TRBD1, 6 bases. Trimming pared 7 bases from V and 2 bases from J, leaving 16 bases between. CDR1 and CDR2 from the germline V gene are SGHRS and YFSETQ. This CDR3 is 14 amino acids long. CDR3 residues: CASGSPTGTYEQYF. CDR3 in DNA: TGCGCCAGCGGATCGCCGACAGGCACCTACGAGCAGTACTTC.

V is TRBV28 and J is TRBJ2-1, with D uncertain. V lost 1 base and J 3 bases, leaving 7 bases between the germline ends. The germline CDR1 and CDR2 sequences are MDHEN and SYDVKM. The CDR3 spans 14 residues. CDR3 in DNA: TGTGCCAGCAGTTTATATGGCAGCTACAATGAGCAGTTCTTC. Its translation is CASSLYGSYNEQFF.

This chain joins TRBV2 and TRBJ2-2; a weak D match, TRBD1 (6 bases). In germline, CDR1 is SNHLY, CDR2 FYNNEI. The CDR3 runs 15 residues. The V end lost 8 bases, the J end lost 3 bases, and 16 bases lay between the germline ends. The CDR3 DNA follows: TGTGCCAGCCGTCCCAGCAGGGGAGACACCGGGGAGCTGTTTTTT. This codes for CASRPSRGDTGELFF.

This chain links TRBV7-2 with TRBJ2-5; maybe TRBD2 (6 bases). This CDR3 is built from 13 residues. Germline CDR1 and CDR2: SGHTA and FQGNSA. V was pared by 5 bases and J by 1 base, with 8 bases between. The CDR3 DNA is TGTGCCAGCAGCCCGGGACTCCAAGAGACCCAGTACTTC. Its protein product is CASSPGLQETQYF.

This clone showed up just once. This CDR3 reads CASSLDRNTGELFF. The CDR3 DNA is TGTGCCAGCAGCTTAGACAGGAACACCGGGGAGCTGTTTTTT. The chain is built from TRBV7-9 and TRBJ2-2; unclear D gene. The germline CDR1 and CDR2 sequences are SEHNR and FQNEAQ (reference sequence). The germline V and J ends were trimmed by 1 base and 1 base, with 4 bases remaining between them. This CDR3 contains 14 residues.

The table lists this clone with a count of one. Here the CDR3 DNA reads TGTGCCTGGAGTCTCCAGACTGTAAATTCACCCCTCCACTTT. Its protein is CAWSLQTVNSPLHF. The V and J genes are TRBV30 and TRBJ1-6; D gene unclear. This CDR3 spans 14 amino acids. Trimming stripped 2 bases from V and 7 bases from J, with 12 bases between. The V gene's germline CDR1 is GTSNPN and CDR2 SVGIG (reference sequence).

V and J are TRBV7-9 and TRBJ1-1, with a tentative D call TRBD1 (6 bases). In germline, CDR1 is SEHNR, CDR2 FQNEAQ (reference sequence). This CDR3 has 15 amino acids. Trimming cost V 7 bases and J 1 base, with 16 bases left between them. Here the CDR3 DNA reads TGTGCCAGCACCGAATGGGGCAGGGGGAACACTGAAGCTTTCTTT. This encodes CASTEWGRGNTEAFF. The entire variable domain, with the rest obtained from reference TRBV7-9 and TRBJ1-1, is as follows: DTGVSQNPRHKITKRGQNVTFRCDPISEHNRLYWYRQTLGQGPEFLTYFQNEAQLEKSRLLSDRFSAERPKGSFSTLEIQRTEQGDSAMYLCASTEWGRGNTEAFFGQGTRLTVV.

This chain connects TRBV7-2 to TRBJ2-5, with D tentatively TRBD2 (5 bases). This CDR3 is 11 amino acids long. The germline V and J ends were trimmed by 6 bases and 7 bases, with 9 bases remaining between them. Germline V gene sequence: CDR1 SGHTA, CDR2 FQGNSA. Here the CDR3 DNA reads TGTGCCAGCAGGGACGGAGGGACCCAGTACTTC. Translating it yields CASRDGGTQYF.

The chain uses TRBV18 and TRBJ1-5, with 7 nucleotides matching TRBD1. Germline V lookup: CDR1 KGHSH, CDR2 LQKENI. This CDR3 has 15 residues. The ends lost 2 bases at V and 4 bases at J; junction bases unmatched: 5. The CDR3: CASSPEGASNQPQHF. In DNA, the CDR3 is TGTGCCAGCTCACCAGAGGGGGCTTCGAATCAGCCCCAGCATTTT. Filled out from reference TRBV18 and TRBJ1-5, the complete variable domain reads NAGVMQNPRHLVRRRGQEARLRCSPMKGHSHVYWYRQLPEEGLKFMVYLQKENIIDESGMPKERFSAEFPKEGPSILRIQQVVRGDSAAYFCASSPEGASNQPQHFGDGTRLSIL.